Presented here are 27 T cell receptor beta chains from one specimen sequenced in a study of control samples from healthy donors and cancer patients. This table comes from immunoSEQ multiplex PCR, and its TCRdb copy is limited to in-frame clones, with some not included. In the table there are 250,000 to 300,000 clones, roughly 80% of which are singletons. The sequenced sample consisted of PBMCs. The origin of the receptors is a woman aged 60 to 75 with lung cancer.

The chain uses TRBV6-6 and TRBJ1-2; no clear D. The CDR3 is made up of 15 amino acids. In germline, CDR1 is MNHNY, CDR2 SVGAGI (reference sequence). The V and J ends lost 2 bases and 5 bases respectively, with 15 bases between them. CDR3: CASSYPQEGRYGYTF. The CDR3 nucleotides read TGTGCCAGCAGTTACCCCCAGGAGGGCCGGTATGGCTACACCTTC.

The chain combines TRBV15 with TRBJ2-7; D may be TRBD1 (6 bases). Trimming took off 1 base at V and 7 bases at J, with 17 bases between the two ends. Looked up from germline, CDR1 is LNHNV and CDR2 is YYDKDF (reference sequence). This CDR3 contains 15 residues. The CDR3 here is CATSRGSGAAEEQYF. CDR3 DNA: TGTGCCACCAGCAGAGGGTCAGGGGCCGCCGAGGAGCAGTACTTC.

This chain joins TRBV2 and TRBJ1-1; D may be TRBD1 (5 bases). The length of the CDR3 is 14 residues. V lost 6 bases and J lost 5, with 16 bases in between. Germline V CDR1 and CDR2: SNHLY, FYNNEI. The CDR3 nucleotides read TGTGCCAGCAGCGGGACGGCCCCCAGGACTGAAGCTTTCTTT. It is translated as CASSGTAPRTEAFF. The variable domain in full, completed from reference TRBV2 and TRBJ1-1, reads EPEVTQTPSHQVTQMGQEVILRCVPISNHLYFYWYRQILGQKVEFLVSFYNNEISEKSEIFDDQFSVERPDGSNFTLKIRSTKLEDSAMYFCASSGTAPRTEAFFGQGTRLTVV.

The rearrangement joins TRBV4-1 to TRBJ1-1, with no clear D. This CDR3 has 13 amino acids. Germline values: CDR1 MGHRA, CDR2 YSYEKL. The V end lost 0 bases, the J end lost 11 bases, and 13 bases lay between the germline ends. The CDR3 nucleotides read TGCGCCAGCAGCCAAGATATATCCAGGAGGGCTTTCTTT. Protein sequence: CASSQDISRRAFF.

This sequence joins TRBV12-3 or TRBV12-4 and TRBJ1-2; D is uncertain. Trimming removed 5 bases from V and 5 bases from J, with 12 bases in between. The CDR3 consists of 13 residues. CDR3 residues: CASSVPGLYGYTF. The CDR3 DNA follows: TGTGCCAGCAGTGTACCGGGTCTATATGGCTACACCTTC.

The V gene is TRBV18, the J gene TRBJ1-4; TRBD1 agrees at 8 bases. The V gene's germline CDR1 is KGHSH and CDR2 LQKENI. With V trimmed by 3 bases and J by 3 bases, 15 bases remained unmatched. This CDR3 comprises 19 residues. The CDR3 spells CASSPIQGASLRPNEKLFF. The CDR3 DNA follows: TGTGCCAGCTCACCCATTCAGGGGGCGAGTCTTCGTCCTAATGAAAAACTGTTTTTT.

V usage is TRBV3-1 (or the pseudogene TRBV3-2) and J usage is TRBJ1-4; 9 bases line up with TRBD1. This CDR3 is 15 amino acids long. Trimming removed 3 bases from V and 11 bases from J; junction bases left unmatched: 10. The germline V gene has CDR1 LGHDT and CDR2 YNNKEL (reference sequence). CDR3 DNA: TGTGCCAGCAGCCAGGGGGGACAGGGAGGTCAGAAACTGTTTTTT. Protein: CASSQGGQGGQKLFF.

Details on this clone: The same CDR3 also results from other DNA sequences found in this sample. V usage is TRBV11-2 and J usage is TRBJ2-5; D unclear. Trimming removed 1 base at V and 2 bases at J, with 2 bases between. This CDR3 is 12 amino acids long. Germline lookup yields CDR1 SGHAT and CDR2 FQNNGV. CDR3 in amino acids: CASSLGQETQYF. In nucleotides, the CDR3 is TGTGCCAGCAGCTTAGGGCAAGAGACCCAGTACTTC.

The rearrangement links TRBV18 to TRBJ2-7; D is perhaps TRBD2 (5 bases). The CDR3 sequence is 14 residues long. Germline V gene lookup returns CDR1 KGHSH and CDR2 LQKENI. Trimming removed 0 bases at V and 2 bases at J, with 8 bases between. Written as DNA, the CDR3 is TGTGCCAGCTCACCACCCTCGGGGACCTACGAGCAGTACTTC. Encoded protein: CASSPPSGTYEQYF.

The chain joins TRBV24-1 to TRBJ2-3; D is perhaps TRBD1 or TRBD2 (5 bases each). V was shortened by 6 bases and J by 4 bases, with 16 bases between the two germline ends. CDR1 KGHDR and CDR2 SFDVKD come from the germline V gene. CDR3 length equals 15 residues. For the CDR3, the DNA is TGTGCCACCAGTACCAGCGGAGAAGGGGCAGATACGCAGTATTTT. The encoded protein is CATSTSGEGADTQYF.

The CDR3 DNA reads TGTGCCAGCAGCTCTCTACCGGGACAGGGGAATTCACCCCTCCACTTT. Protein: CASSSLPGQGNSPLHF. The chain uses TRBV7-8 and TRBJ1-6; TRBD1 agrees at 10 bases. Germline assignment: CDR1 SGHVS and CDR2 FQNEAQ. After removal of 4 bases from V and 7 bases from J, the junction contained 7 bases not matched to a gene. CDR3 length: 16 residues.

This clone occurred once. The chain combines TRBV15 with TRBJ2-7; D is perhaps TRBD2 (6 bases). The CDR3 extends over 14 amino acids. Germline lookup yields CDR1 LNHNV and CDR2 YYDKDF (reference sequence). V gave up 0 bases and J gave up 6 bases, with 12 bases separating them. The CDR3 DNA is TGTGCCACCAGCAGAGATTTAAGGAGGGGCGAGCAGTACTTC. Amino acid sequence: CATSRDLRRGEQYF.

V gene TRBV9 combines with J gene TRBJ2-7, with D perhaps matching TRBD2 (5 bases). Trimming stripped 4 bases from V and 9 bases from J, with 17 bases between. The V gene's germline CDR1 is SGDLS and CDR2 YYNGEE. The CDR3 consists of 13 residues. The CDR3 region has the DNA TGTGCCAGCAGCACCTCTGCGGACTCGGTGCAGTACTTC. It codes for CASSTSADSVQYF.

This clone was seen a single time. This chain connects TRBV5-1 to TRBJ1-3, with 8 positions matching TRBD1. Germline assignment: CDR1 SGHRS and CDR2 YFSETQ. The CDR3 sequence is 16 residues long. Trimming cost V 0 bases and J 4 bases; bases outside gene matches: 6. The CDR3 coding sequence is TGCGCCAGCAGCTTGGACGGACAGGGTTTAGGAAACACCATATATTTT. This translates into CASSLDGQGLGNTIYF.

The J gene is TRBJ1-2, the V gene TRBV19; 8 bases match TRBD1. Germline-derived CDR1 and CDR2 are LNHDA and SQIVND (reference sequence). V lost 3 bases and J lost 4; bases outside the gene matches: 1. The CDR3 is 13 amino acids. The CDR3 region has the DNA TGTGCCAGTAGTATTACAGGGGGCTATGGCTACACCTTC. Its protein product is CASSITGGYGYTF.

The chain recombines TRBV7-9 with TRBJ1-2; D gene ambiguous. This CDR3 is built from 13 residues. Germline-derived CDR1 and CDR2 are SEHNR and FQNEAQ (reference sequence). V lost 1 base and J lost 4, with 7 bases in between. CDR3 nucleotide sequence: TGTGCCAGCAGCTTAGACAGCTCCTATGGCTACACCTTC. Its protein is CASSLDSSYGYTF.

The chain joins TRBV2 to TRBJ2-7; D uncertain. V gave up 2 bases and J gave up 7 bases, with 12 bases separating them. Looked up from germline, CDR1 is SNHLY and CDR2 is FYNNEI. This CDR3 has 13 residues. The CDR3 loop is CASSEIRVGEQYF. The CDR3 DNA reads TGTGCCAGCAGTGAAATTCGCGTGGGAGAGCAGTACTTC. Filled out from reference TRBV2 and TRBJ2-7, the complete variable domain reads EPEVTQTPSHQVTQMGQEVILRCVPISNHLYFYWYRQILGQKVEFLVSFYNNEISEKSEIFDDQFSVERPDGSNFTLKIRSTKLEDSAMYFCASSEIRVGEQYFGPGTRLTVT.

V gene TRBV5-4 combines with J gene TRBJ2-2, with 11 bases that match TRBD1. CDR1 and CDR2 from the germline V gene are SGHNT and YYREEE (reference sequence). Losses at the gene ends were 5 bases for V and 4 bases for J; bases not matched to a gene: 1. There are 14 residues in the CDR3. The CDR3 DNA is TGTGCCAGCAGGGGGACAGGGGGCACCGGGGAGCTGTTTTTT. Its protein product is CASRGTGGTGELFF.

This clone was detected a few times. The chain recombines TRBV6-5 with TRBJ2-7, with no clear D. The CDR3 is made up of 11 amino acids. Trimming took off 0 bases at V and 7 bases at J, with 4 bases between the two ends. CDR1 MNHEY and CDR2 SVGAGI come from the germline V gene. The CDR3 coding sequence is TGTGCCAGCAGTTACTCGGGGGAGCAGTACTTC. Translation gives CASSYSGEQYF.

The chain joins TRBV2 to TRBJ2-3; D is tentatively TRBD1 or TRBD2 (5 bases each). The V end was cut by 6 bases, the J end by 0 bases, with 13 bases between. Germline CDR1 reads SNHLY; CDR2 reads FYNNEI. The CDR3 extends over 15 amino acids. The CDR3 coding sequence is TGTGCCAGCAGAAGGGACCGTGCTAGCACAGATACGCAGTATTTT. This gives the protein CASRRDRASTDTQYF.

The chain is built from TRBV19 and TRBJ1-6, with a tentative D call TRBD1 (5 bases). Germline CDR1 reads LNHDA; CDR2 reads SQIVND (reference sequence). The CDR3 consists of 14 residues. V was cut by 7 bases and J by 10 bases, with 17 bases left in between. The DNA for the CDR3 is TGTGCCAGTACCAACCCCTTGCAGGGATCACCCCTCCACTTT. It is translated as CASTNPLQGSPLHF.

The rearrangement links TRBV6-5 to TRBJ2-7, with D perhaps TRBD1 (5 bases). Germline CDR1 and CDR2: MNHEY and SVGAGI. The CDR3 sequence is 15 residues long. Trimming pared 2 bases from V and 0 bases from J, leaving 11 bases between. The CDR3 loop is CASSYDRQGSYEQYF. CDR3 in DNA: TGTGCCAGCAGTTACGATCGGCAGGGCTCCTACGAGCAGTACTTC.

A single count supports this clone. The chain couples TRBV19 to TRBJ2-2; D gene ambiguous. The CDR3 is 14 residues long. The germline CDR1 and CDR2 sequences are LNHDA and SQIVND (reference sequence). Trimming cost V 3 bases and J 4 bases, with 9 bases left between them. The CDR3 DNA sequence: TGTGCCAGTAGTATCCAACAGAGCACCGGGGAGCTGTTTTTT. It is translated as CASSIQQSTGELFF. Drawing the rest from reference TRBV19 and TRBJ2-2, the complete variable domain is DGGITQSPKYLFRKEGQNVTLSCEQNLNHDAMYWYRQDPGQGLRLIYYSQIVNDFQKGDIAEGYSVSREKKESFPLTVTSAQKNPTAFYLCASSIQQSTGELFFGEGSRLTVL.

The chain recombines TRBV15 with TRBJ2-1; the D gene is possibly TRBD1 (6 bases). The CDR3 consists of 14 residues. Germline CDR1 and CDR2: LNHNV and YYDKDF (reference sequence). The V end lost 0 bases, the J end lost 10 bases, and 13 bases lay between the germline ends. This CDR3 is CATSRDWGPEEQFF. CDR3 sequence (DNA): TGTGCCACCAGCAGAGATTGGGGGCCGGAGGAGCAGTTCTTC.

The J gene is TRBJ2-7, the V gene TRBV5-6; unclear D gene. This CDR3 spans 13 amino acids. V lost 2 bases and J 2 bases, leaving 8 bases between the germline ends. Per the germline V gene, CDR1 is SGHDT and CDR2 is YYEEEE. The CDR3 protein is CASSLPHAYEQYF. DNA of the CDR3: TGTGCCAGCAGCTTACCCCACGCCTACGAGCAGTACTTC.

The chain is built from TRBV5-1 and TRBJ2-2; D possibly corresponds to TRBD1 (6 bases). The CDR3 length is 16 residues. With 0 bases removed from V and 4 bases from J, the gap between germline ends came to 13 bases. CDR1 and CDR2 (germline): SGHRS, YFSETQ. CDR3 sequence: CASSLVGQLGTGELFF. In nucleotides, the CDR3 is TGCGCCAGCAGCTTGGTTGGACAGCTGGGCACCGGGGAGCTGTTTTTT.

Comments on this clone: This CDR3 is also generated by other DNA sequences in the sample. V usage is TRBV3-1 (or the pseudogene TRBV3-2) and J usage is TRBJ1-5; D perhaps matches TRBD1 (5 bases). The germline V gene has CDR1 LGHDT and CDR2 YNNKEL (reference sequence). With 0 bases removed from V and 5 bases from J, the gap between germline ends came to 5 bases. CDR3 length: 13 amino acids. CDR3 coding DNA: TGTGCCAGCAGCCAAGACAGGGATCAGCCCCAGCATTTT. It specifies CASSQDRDQPQHF.